These 3 T cell receptor beta chains originate from one sample sequenced in a study of PD-1 blockade in classical Hodgkin lymphoma. Assay: immunoSEQ multiplex PCR; the TCRdb copy retains only in-frame clones and omits some. The profile shows about 96,000 clones, 90% to 95% of them singletons. Time point indicated: cycle 4 day 1 (C4D1), after five to seven weeks of nivolumab. Each of the patients experienced relapse following autologous stem cell transplantation, and their brentuximab vedotin exposure differed. The starting material was peripheral blood mononuclear cells (PBMCs), obtained before the fourth cycle of nivolumab. Every receptor here comes from a human donor with classical Hodgkin lymphoma.

This rearrangement joins TRBV12-5 to TRBJ1-2, with 7 bases fitting TRBD1. The V gene's germline CDR1 is LGHNT and CDR2 FRNRAP. The CDR3 length is 12 residues. V lost 7 bases, J lost 10 bases, and 9 bases stayed unmatched. For the CDR3, the DNA is TGTGCTAGTGCCCTGGACAGGATGTCCTACACCTTC. This translates into CASALDRMSYTF.

The table lists this clone with many counts. The rearrangement uses TRBV28 and TRBJ1-5; the match to TRBD1 covers 7 bases. This CDR3 region has 17 residues. The V and J ends lost 8 bases and 1 base, in that order; junction bases with no gene match: 14. Germline CDR1 reads MDHEN; CDR2 reads SYDVKM. CDR3 sequence: CASRHRQGRISNQPQHF. The CDR3 DNA reads TGTGCCAGCCGTCACCGACAGGGTAGGATCAGCAATCAGCCCCAGCATTTT.

The CDR3 loop reads CAISAQDLLSYEQYF. The CDR3 region has the DNA TGTGCCATCAGTGCGCAGGACTTGCTCTCCTACGAGCAGTACTTC. V is TRBV10-3 and J is TRBJ2-7, with D tentatively TRBD2 (5 bases). This CDR3 comprises 15 residues. Trimming removed 4 bases at V and 0 bases at J, with 13 bases between. Germline CDR1 and CDR2: ENHRY and SYGVKD.